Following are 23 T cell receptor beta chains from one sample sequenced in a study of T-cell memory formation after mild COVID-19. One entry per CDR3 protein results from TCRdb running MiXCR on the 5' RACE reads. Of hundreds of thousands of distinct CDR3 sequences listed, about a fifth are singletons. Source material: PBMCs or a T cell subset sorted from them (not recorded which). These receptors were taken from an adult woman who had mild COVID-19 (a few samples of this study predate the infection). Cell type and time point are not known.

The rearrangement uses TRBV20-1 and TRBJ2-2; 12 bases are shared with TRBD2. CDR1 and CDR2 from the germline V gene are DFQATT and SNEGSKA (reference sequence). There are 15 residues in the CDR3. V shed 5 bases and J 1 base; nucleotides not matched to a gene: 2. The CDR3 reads CSAGTSGLNTGELFF. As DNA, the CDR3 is TGCAGTGCTGGGACTAGCGGGCTGAACACCGGGGAGCTGTTTTTT.

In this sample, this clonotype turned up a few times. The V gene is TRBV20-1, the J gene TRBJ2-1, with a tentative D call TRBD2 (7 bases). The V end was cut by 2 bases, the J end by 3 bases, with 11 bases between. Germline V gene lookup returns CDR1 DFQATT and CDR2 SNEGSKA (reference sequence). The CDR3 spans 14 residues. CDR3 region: CSARTRGHYNEQFF. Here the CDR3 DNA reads TGCAGTGCTAGAACGCGGGGGCACTACAATGAGCAGTTCTTC.

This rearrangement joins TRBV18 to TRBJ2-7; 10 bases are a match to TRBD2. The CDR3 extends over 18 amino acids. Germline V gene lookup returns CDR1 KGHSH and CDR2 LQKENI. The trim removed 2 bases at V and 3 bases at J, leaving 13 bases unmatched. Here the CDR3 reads CASSPRIAGGKGVYEQYF. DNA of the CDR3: TGTGCCAGCTCACCAAGGATAGCGGGAGGAAAAGGGGTCTACGAGCAGTACTTC.

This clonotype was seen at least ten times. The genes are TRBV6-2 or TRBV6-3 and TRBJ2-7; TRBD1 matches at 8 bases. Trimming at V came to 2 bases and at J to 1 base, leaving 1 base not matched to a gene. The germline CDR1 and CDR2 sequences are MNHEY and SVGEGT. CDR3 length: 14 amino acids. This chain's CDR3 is CASSYRDRSYEQYF. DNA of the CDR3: TGTGCCAGCAGTTACCGGGACAGGTCCTACGAGCAGTACTTC.

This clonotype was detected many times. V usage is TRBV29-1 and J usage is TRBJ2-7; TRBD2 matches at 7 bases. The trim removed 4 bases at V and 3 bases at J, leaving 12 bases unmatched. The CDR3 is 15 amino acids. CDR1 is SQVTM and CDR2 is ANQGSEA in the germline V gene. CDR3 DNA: TGCAGCGTTGGCCCGGGGGGAGGTTTTCTCTACGAGCAGTACTTC. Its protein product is CSVGPGGGFLYEQYF.

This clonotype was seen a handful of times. The CDR3, as DNA: TGCGCCAGCAGCCGTGCAGGACAGGGAAAAACCTACGAGCAGTACTTC. Amino acid sequence: CASSRAGQGKTYEQYF. This sequence joins TRBV4-1 and TRBJ2-7; 8 bases are shared with TRBD1. The CDR3 consists of 16 residues. Germline assignment: CDR1 MGHRA and CDR2 YSYEKL. V was pared by 4 bases and J by 2 bases, with 10 bases of the junction left unmatched.

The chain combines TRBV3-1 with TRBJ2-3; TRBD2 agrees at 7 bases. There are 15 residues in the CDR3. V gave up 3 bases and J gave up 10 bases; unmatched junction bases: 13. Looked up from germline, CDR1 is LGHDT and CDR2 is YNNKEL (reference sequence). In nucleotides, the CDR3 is TGTGCCAGCAGCCACCTTCAACTAACTAGCGTGGCGCAGTATTTT. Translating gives CASSHLQLTSVAQYF.

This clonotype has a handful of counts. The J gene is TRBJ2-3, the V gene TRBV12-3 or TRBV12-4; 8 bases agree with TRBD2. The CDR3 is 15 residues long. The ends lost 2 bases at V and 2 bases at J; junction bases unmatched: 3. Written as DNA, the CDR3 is TGTGCCAGCAGTTTATTTAGCGGGAACACAGATACGCAGTATTTT. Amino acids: CASSLFSGNTDTQYF.

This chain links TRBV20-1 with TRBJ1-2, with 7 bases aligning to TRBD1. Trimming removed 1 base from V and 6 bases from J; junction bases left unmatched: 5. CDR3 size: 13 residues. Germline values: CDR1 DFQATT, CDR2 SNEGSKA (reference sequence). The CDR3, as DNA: TGCAGTGCTAGAGCGGGGACAGTGGATGGCTACACCTTC. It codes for CSARAGTVDGYTF.

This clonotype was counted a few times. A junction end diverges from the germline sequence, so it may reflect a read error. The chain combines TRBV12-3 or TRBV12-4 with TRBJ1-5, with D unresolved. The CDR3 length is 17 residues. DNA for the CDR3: TGTGCCAGCAGTTTAGCCCCTTCAGATACTAGCCATCAGCCCCAGCATTTT. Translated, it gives CASSLAPSDTSHQPQHF.

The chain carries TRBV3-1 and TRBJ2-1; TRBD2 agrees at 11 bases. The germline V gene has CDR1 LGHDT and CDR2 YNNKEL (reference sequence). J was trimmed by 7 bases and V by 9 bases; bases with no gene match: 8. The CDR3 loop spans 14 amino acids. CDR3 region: CASSSSGGRNEQFF. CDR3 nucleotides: TGTGCCAGTAGTTCTAGCGGGGGGCGGAATGAGCAGTTCTTC.

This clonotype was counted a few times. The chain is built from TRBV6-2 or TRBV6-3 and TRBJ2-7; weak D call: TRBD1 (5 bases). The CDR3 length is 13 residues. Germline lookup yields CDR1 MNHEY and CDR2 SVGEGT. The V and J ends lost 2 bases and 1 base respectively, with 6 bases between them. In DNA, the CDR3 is TGTGCCAGCAGTTACCACAGGTCCTACGAGCAGTACTTC. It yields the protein CASSYHRSYEQYF.

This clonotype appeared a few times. Here the CDR3 DNA reads TGCAGCGTCACTAGCGGGGGGGTTTACAATGAGCAGTTCTTC. Protein product: CSVTSGGVYNEQFF. The rearrangement joins TRBV29-1 to TRBJ2-1; the match to TRBD2 covers 13 bases. CDR3 size: 14 residues. Germline CDR1 and CDR2: SQVTM and ANQGSEA. V lost 6 bases, J lost 4 bases, and 3 bases stayed unmatched.

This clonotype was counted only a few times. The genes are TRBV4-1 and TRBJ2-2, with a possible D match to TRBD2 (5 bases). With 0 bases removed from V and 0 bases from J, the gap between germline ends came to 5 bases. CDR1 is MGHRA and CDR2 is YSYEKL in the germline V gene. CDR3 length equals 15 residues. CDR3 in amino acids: CASSQDGANTGELFF. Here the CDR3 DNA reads TGCGCCAGCAGCCAAGACGGGGCGAACACCGGGGAGCTGTTTTTT.

The CDR3 loop is CASSLIPQGNTEAFF. CDR3 nucleotides: TGCGCCAGCAGCTTGATCCCCCAGGGGAACACTGAAGCTTTCTTT. The chain combines TRBV5-1 with TRBJ1-1; D may be TRBD1 (5 bases). The length of the CDR3 is 15 residues. V dropped 1 base and J dropped 1 base, with 11 bases sitting between them. CDR1 is SGHRS and CDR2 is YFSETQ in the germline V gene.

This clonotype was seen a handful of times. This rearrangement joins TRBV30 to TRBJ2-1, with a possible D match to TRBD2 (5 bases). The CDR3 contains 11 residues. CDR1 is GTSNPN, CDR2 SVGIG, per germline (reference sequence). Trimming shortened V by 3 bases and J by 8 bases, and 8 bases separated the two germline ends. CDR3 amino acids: CAWRWEHEQFF. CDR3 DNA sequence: TGTGCCTGGAGGTGGGAGCATGAGCAGTTCTTC.

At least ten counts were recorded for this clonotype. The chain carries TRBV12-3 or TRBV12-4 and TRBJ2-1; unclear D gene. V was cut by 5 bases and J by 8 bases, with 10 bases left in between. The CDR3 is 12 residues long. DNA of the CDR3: TGTGCCAGCAGTCCCCGAATGGATGAGCAGTTCTTC. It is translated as CASSPRMDEQFF.

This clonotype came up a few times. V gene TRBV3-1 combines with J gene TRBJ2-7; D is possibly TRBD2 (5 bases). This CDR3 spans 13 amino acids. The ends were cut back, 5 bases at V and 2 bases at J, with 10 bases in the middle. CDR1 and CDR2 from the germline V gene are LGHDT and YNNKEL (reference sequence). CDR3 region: CASSTGKPYEQYF. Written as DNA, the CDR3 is TGTGCCAGCAGCACCGGGAAGCCCTACGAGCAGTACTTC.

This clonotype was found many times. CDR3 DNA: TGTGCCAGCAGTGGGTTTACCGGGACAGGGGGATCCTATGGCTACACCTTC. Protein sequence: CASSGFTGTGGSYGYTF. V is TRBV2 and J is TRBJ1-2; 11 bases fit TRBD1. Germline V gene data show CDR1 as SNHLY and CDR2 as FYNNEI. Trimming at V came to 4 bases and at J to 4 bases, leaving 11 bases not matched to a gene. The CDR3 totals 17 residues.

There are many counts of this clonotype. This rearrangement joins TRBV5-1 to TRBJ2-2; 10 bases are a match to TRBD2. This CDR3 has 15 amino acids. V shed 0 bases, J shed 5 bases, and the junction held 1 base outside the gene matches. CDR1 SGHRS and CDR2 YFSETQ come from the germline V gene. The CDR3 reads CASSLELAGTGELFF. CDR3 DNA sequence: TGCGCCAGCAGCTTGGAACTAGCGGGAACCGGGGAGCTGTTTTTT.

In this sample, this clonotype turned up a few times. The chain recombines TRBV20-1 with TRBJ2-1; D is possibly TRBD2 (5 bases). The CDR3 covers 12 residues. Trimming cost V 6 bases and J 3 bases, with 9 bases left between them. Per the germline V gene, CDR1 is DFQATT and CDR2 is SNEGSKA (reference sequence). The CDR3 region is CSADRDYNEQFF. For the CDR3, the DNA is TGCAGTGCCGACCGGGACTACAATGAGCAGTTCTTC.

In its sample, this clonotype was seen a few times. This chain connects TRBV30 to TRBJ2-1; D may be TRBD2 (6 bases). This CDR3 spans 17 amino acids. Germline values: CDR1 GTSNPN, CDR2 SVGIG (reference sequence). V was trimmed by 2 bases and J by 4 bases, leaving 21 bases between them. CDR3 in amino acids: CAWSLSRWGDLYNEQFF. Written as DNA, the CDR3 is TGTGCCTGGAGTCTCTCCAGGTGGGGGGATCTATACAATGAGCAGTTCTTC.

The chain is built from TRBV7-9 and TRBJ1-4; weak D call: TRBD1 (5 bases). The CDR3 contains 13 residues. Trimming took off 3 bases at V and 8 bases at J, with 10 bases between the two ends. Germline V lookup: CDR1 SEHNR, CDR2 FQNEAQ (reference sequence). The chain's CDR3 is CASSLAAGEKLFF. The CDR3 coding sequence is TGTGCCAGCAGCTTGGCGGCAGGGGAAAAACTGTTTTTT.